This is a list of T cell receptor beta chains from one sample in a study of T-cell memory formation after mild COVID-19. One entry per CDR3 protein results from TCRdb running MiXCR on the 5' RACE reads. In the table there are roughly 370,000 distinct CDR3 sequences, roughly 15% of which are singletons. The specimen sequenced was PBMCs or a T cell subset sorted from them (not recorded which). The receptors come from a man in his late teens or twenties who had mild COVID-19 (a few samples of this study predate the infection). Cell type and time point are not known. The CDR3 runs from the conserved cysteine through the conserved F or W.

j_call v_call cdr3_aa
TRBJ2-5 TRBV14 CASSQDIVGRRLETQYF
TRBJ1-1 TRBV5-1 CASRSHWLGDTEAFF
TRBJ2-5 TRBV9 CASSVAGTAETQYF
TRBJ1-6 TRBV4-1 CASSQDRGRVSPLHF
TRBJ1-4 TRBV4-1 CASSLIGGNEKLFF
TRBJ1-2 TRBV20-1 CSARDYRLYGYTF
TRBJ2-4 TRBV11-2 CASSLNTGGPNIQYF
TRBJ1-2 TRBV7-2 CASSFLSRDGYTF
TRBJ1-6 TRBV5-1 CASSFTGPGSPLHF
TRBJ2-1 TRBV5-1 CASSLSPSYNEQFF
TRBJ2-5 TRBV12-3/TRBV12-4 CASRAADRVETQYF
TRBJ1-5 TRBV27 CASRWSGDQPQHF
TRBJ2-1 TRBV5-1 CASSPTGDRYNEQFF
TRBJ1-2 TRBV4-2 CASSQERPSWGGYTF
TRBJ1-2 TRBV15 CATSRDRLGYGYTF
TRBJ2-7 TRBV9 CASSVGGGTYEQYF
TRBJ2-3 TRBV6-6 CASRAGGGGTDTQYF
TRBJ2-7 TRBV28 CASSHRSLYEQYF
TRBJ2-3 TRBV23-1 CSSSQSGTGELGGCTDTQYF
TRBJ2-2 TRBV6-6 CASSRDRGRELFF
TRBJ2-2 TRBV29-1 CSVDGGGMAGELFF
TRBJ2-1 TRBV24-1 CATSDPTTSGNEQFF
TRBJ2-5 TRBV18 CASYSGGQETQYF
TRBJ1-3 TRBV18 CASSPGTAGNTIYF
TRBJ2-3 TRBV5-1 CASSWLGTGSTDTQYF
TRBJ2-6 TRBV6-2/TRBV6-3 CASGSIYSGANVLTF
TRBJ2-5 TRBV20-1 CSAPPPGGYGAQYF
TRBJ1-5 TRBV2 CASSEVRDQPQHF
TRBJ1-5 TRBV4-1 CASSQAARGVSQPQHF
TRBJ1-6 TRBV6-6 CASSQREAVGNSPLHF
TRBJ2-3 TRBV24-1 CATSEPGIDTQYF
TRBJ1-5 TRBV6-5 CASSLSLGPQQPQHF
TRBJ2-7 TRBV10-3 CAIMGQGFHEQYF
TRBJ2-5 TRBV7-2 CASSQAGGRTQYF
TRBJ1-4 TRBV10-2 CASSDGDEKLFF
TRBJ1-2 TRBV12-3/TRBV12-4 CASSFGREAGYTF
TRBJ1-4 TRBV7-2 CASSLHLGTNEKLFF
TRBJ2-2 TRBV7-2 CASGEGGTNTGELFF
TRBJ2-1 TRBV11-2 CASSTGTSGVQFF
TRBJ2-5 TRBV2 CASRTTSRGETQYF
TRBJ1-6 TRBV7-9 CASRKGDSPLHF
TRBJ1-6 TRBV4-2 CASSQDPGQGNSPLHF
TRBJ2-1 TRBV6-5 CASSLEQGWGEQFF
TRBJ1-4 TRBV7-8 CASSVGRTGVAKLFF
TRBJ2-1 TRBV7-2 CASSLGRGAHEQFF
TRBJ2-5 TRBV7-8 CASFKGLQETQYF
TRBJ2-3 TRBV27 CASSLWGSTDTQYF
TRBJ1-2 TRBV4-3 CASSQDSSSYGYTF
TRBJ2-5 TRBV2 CASSSPGALKETQYF
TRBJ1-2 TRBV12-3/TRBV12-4 CASSFDARRNYGYTF
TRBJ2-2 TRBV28 CASGGQPGELFF
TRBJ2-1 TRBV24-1 CATSDLSRGSVGNEQFF
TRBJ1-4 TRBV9 CASSGDRSTNEKLFF
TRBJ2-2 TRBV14 CASSQRQGREAGELFF
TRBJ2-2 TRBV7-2 CASSLEPTGVTGELFF
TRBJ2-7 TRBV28 CASSTGGDRDEQYF